A selection of T cell receptor beta chains follows, all from one sample in a study of T cells in Graves' hyperthyroidism and ophthalmopathy. TCRdb re-derived calls from the multiplex PCR reads in MiXCR, one entry per CDR3 protein. In the table there are 85,000 to 110,000 distinct CDR3 sequences, less than 55% of which are singletons. Source material: blood. The receptors stem from a man in his forties or fifties with Graves' hyperthyroidism. CDR3s include the opening cysteine and the closing phenylalanine or tryptophan. D genes are given only for firm matches. A clone size is listed for some rows: how often the clone was seen (once, few, many), or a class if it is expanded.

V	size	length	D	J	CDR3	DNA
TRBV6-5	many	16	NA	TRBJ1-6	CASSYSNMGVDSPLHF	TGTGCCAGCAGTTACTCGAATATGGGGGTGGATTCACCCCTCCACTTT
TRBV27	few	16	NA	TRBJ1-5	CASSLFGRNSNQPQHF	TGTGCCAGCAGTTTATTTGGCAGAAATAGCAATCAGCCCCAGCATTTT
TRBV7-2	once	13	NA	TRBJ2-2	CASSPARVGELFF	TGTGCCAGCAGCCCAGCGAGGGTCGGGGAGCTGTTTTTT
TRBV7-2	many	15	NA	TRBJ2-3	CASSQYRASTDTQYF	TGTGCCAGCAGCCAGTACAGGGCTAGCACAGATACGCAGTATTTT
TRBV27	NA	14	TRBD2	TRBJ2-5	CASRTTSGLETQYF	TGTGCCAGCAGAACAACTAGCGGGCTGGAGACCCAGTACTTC
TRBV25-1	many	14	NA	TRBJ1-1	CASSEIGLNTEAFF	TGTGCCAGCAGTGAGATTGGCCTGAACACTGAAGCTTTCTTT
TRBV7-9	many	13	NA	TRBJ2-7	CASSLLGPYEQYF	TGTGCCAGCAGCTTGTTAGGGCCCTACGAGCAGTACTTC
TRBV10-3	NA	12	NA	TRBJ2-7	CAAAGEEGEQYF	TGTGCCGCTGCAGGGGAGGAAGGCGAGCAGTACTTC
TRBV20-1	NA	13	TRBD1	TRBJ2-3	CRDRGGHSDTQYF	TGCAGGGACAGGGGGGGCCACTCAGATACGCAGTATTTT
TRBV7-9	many	17	NA	TRBJ1-4	CASSTDPRAPSNEKLFF	TGTGCCAGCAGCACAGACCCCAGAGCACCGTCTAATGAAAAACTGTTTTTT
TRBV5-1	NA	13	NA	TRBJ2-6	CASAAEGANVLTF	TGCGCCAGCGCGGCGGAGGGGGCCAACGTCCTGACTTTC
TRBV7-9	many	13	NA	TRBJ2-7	CASSRQDYYEQYF	TGTGCCAGCAGCCGACAGGACTACTACGAGCAGTACTTC
TRBV7-4	once	15	TRBD2	TRBJ2-7	CASCGGMWNQPQQYF	TGTGCCAGCTGCGGGGGTATGTGGAATCAGCCCCAGCAGTACTTC
TRBV10-2	NA	15	NA	TRBJ2-2	CAIGEFSDASGELFF	TGCGCCATCGGTGAGTTCAGTGATGCATCCGGGGAGCTGTTTTTT
TRBV24-1	many	14	NA	TRBJ2-1	CATSDSGLGGEQFF	TGTGCCACCAGTGATTCCGGGTTGGGAGGTGAGCAGTTCTTC
TRBV19	NA	18	TRBD1	TRBJ1-5	CASRGQAIQGYGNQPQHF	TGTGCCAGTAGGGGACAGGCGATACAGGGCTATGGCAATCAGCCCCAGCATTTT
TRBV7-9	NA	19	NA	TRBJ1-2	CASSIQVNTEAFFGQGYTF	NA
TRBV7-6	NA	20	TRBD2	TRBJ2-5	CASSLVSKTSGGASGETQYF	TGTGCCAGCAGCTTAGTCTCGAAGACTAGCGGGGGGGCCTCCGGGGAGACCCAGTACTTC